The present entry profiles one T cell receptor (beta chain) with its context. This clone was picked up one time. What this receptor recognizes is not known. No much larger clone exists at a distance of one base, and base qualities are not known. This sample stems from a study of cytomegalovirus exposure and HLA in healthy donors (dated by TCRdb to 2016 to 2017). Study-level background: According to an earlier analysis of a few hundred of the donors, about 179 million T cells yielded 117 million unique TCR beta sequences and around 300 Gb of sequence data. Roughly 300 gigabases of sequencing data and 91 million or so unique TCR sequences made up an early release that covered some 640 HLA-typed donors. The genetic ancestry cluster associated with self-reported Caucasian donors included 80% to 90% of the 398 genotyped donors. The study aimed to test whether cataloging public T cell receptors could reveal signatures of past pathogen exposure. The study used immunosequencing to profile the T cell repertoires of 600 to 850 subjects and linked those repertoires to cytomegalovirus serostatus. A separate validation cohort of roughly 130 different subjects was used in addition to the roughly 620-subject first cohort. To predict cytomegalovirus infection status, the study brought together high-throughput TCR immunosequencing, statistical association of individual TCRs with disease status, and machine learning. A later analysis re-analyzed previously published TCR beta repertoires from 500 to 700 donors and added high-resolution HLA genotyping to study TCR occurrence patterns. The later analysis used no new phenotypic data to find candidate immune exposures, relying instead on TCR beta sequences and their occurrence across donors. In an earlier analysis of a few hundred of the donors, high-throughput TCR beta sequencing was used to judge whether each TCR beta V gene segment behaved as functional or pseudogenic. Donor age, sex, ethnicity and CMV serostatus were compiled alongside the repertoire data. In a later genetic analysis, genome-wide SNP genotypes for about three fifths of the roughly 670 donors were used, and that subset was treated as a discovery cohort. Every discovery cohort repertoire had been produced on one sequencing platform. HLA typing covered class I and class II loci at four-digit resolution. Typing coverage varied by locus: roughly 620-640 donors for A, B, C, DRB1 and DQB1; approximately 560 for DQA1; 606 for DPA1; roughly 450 for DPB1. Four or five DR-DQ haplotypes were handled as single units for association and clustering because linkage in the cohort was strong. Among some 400 genotyped donors of the cohort, an average of about 220,000 unique TCR beta nucleotide sequences was sequenced per donor, of which roughly 17% were non-productive.

Library preparation was by the immunoSEQ multiplex PCR assay. For the multiplex PCR, a mixture combining 60 forward primers for TCR Vbeta segments and 13 reverse primers for TCR Jbeta segments was used. The CDR3 region of rearranged TCR beta genes was amplified from genomic DNA by a multiplex PCR assay. Amplified TCR beta libraries were sequenced as 87-base-pair reads on the Illumina HiSeq System. Regarding the original processing steps: Across the roughly 670 repertoires, a later analysis counted roughly 77 million unique TCR beta chains, some 11 million of which were shared by at least two donors. A nearest-neighbor algorithm error-corrected the raw reads and collapsed the reads into unique sequences, merging closely related sequences to remove PCR and sequencing errors. V, D and J gene segments were assigned by aligning CDR3 sequences to IMGT reference sequences. Each retained sequence needed at least a six-nucleotide match to both a V gene segment and a J gene segment. Rearrangements were classified as productive when the CDR3 lacked stop codons and remained in frame with V and J, and all other rearrangements were classified as non-productive. Following IMGT convention, CDR3 was defined as the stretch from the second conserved V-encoded cysteine up to the conserved J-encoded phenylalanine. The earlier analysis of 587 of the donors excluded any sequence lacking an unambiguous match to a single V gene segment. An earlier analysis of fewer than 650 of the donors classified V segments as functional when productive rearrangements were above 56.7% and as segregating when the standard deviation between donors was above 5%. To diagnose cytomegalovirus status from the catalog of TCR beta chain sequences, a statistical classification framework was built. In a later analysis, TCR nucleotide sequences were compared against IMGT/GENE-DB human TR gene sequences so that V and J genes could be assigned. A later analysis assigned CDR3 sequences and most-parsimonious VDJ recombination scenarios with the TCRdist pipeline. In a later analysis, each TCR beta chain was defined by its CDR3 amino acid sequence together with its V-gene family, and reads lacking a unique V-gene family were excluded. As a way to deal with suspected cross-contamination and a sequencing artifact, a later analysis dropped 450 to 600 nucleotide sequences that were highly shared and had low generation probability. In a later analysis, a clonal expansion index was calculated for each public chain from normalized within-repertoire ranks of inferred template counts. Generation probabilities in a later analysis came from a VDJ recombination model fitted to out-of-frame rearrangements, and those results were checked against IGoR. A later analysis scored TCR-TCR, TCR-HLA and TCR-CMV co-occurrence with hypergeometric tests, applying a repertoire-size bias correction to TCR pairs. False discovery rates were estimated in a later analysis by permuting HLA or CMV assignments 20 times. In a later analysis, co-occurring TCRs were grouped with DBSCAN, and TCRdist sequence similarity was added when clustering was performed within HLA-allele-positive subsets. Repertoires with fewer than 30,000 or more than 120,000 public chains were left out of co-occurrence clustering, as were several repertoires with anomalous nucleotide sharing. The table comes from immuneACCESS by way of TCRdb, which keeps in-frame sequences with V and J called. Part of the clones is missing from these tables; in studies checked, under half for an unresolved V gene and the rest for unknown reasons. The V and J calls and the clone size are those of that table, but D and trimming were determined from the DNA. The sample yields around 150,000 clones; roughly three quarters were counted once. Roughly 7.1% of the sample is in the top ten clones.

The paper's findings and limits, for the study overall: A further reported finding was that TCR beta sequences accurately predicted the HLA-A and HLA-B alleles for most subjects in the first cohort. When HLA alleles, especially DR and DQ, strongly co-occurred, attributing TCR associations to individual alleles was difficult. A later genetic analysis reported fewer N-insertions in productive TCRs among donors in an Asian-associated ancestry cluster than the roughly 720-donor mean. In a later analysis, HLA-associated TCR beta chains were found to be more clonally expanded and to have lower generation probabilities than equally common non-associated chains. The cohort was sequenced for TCR beta chains only, and without alpha or paired-chain data the features that could be detected were limited. A cluster of highly shared sequence variants was judged likely to represent a technical artifact of the sequencing pipeline. A total of 150 or so TCR beta chains were listed by the study as associated with cytomegalovirus. A later analysis associated around 16,000 TCR beta sequences with specific HLA alleles at a false discovery rate of 0.05. For the cohort, immune exposure information was limited to CMV serostatus. Because the 87-base-pair reads could not distinguish some IMGT-functional V segments, including TRBV6-2 and TRBV6-3, those segments were excluded. A later genetic analysis associated a missense DCLRE1C variant with V-gene and J-gene trimming of TCR beta chains, and an independent cohort replicated the association. An earlier analysis of 587 of the donors showed that most TCR beta V segments appeared in productive rearrangements either about 87% or about 30% of the time, which broadly matched IMGT annotations. A few of the identified cytomegalovirus-associated TCR beta chains were confirmed in vitro to be specific for cytomegalovirus antigens. The authors suggested that the approach could potentially be generalized to other disease states and immunological phenotypes. Cytomegalovirus status was reported to be diagnosed by the classifier with high specificity and sensitivity in both the original and validation cohorts. Because counts were too low, roughly 17 rarely observed V segments, including chromosome 9 orphons, were left out of the earlier analysis of 500 to 650 of the donors. Because HLA typing was missing for some donors at each locus, association tests included only the typed subset. In a later analysis, most CMV-associated TCR beta chains were found to appear HLA-restricted, with HLA associations seemingly driven largely by CMV exposure. Most TCR sequences were observed very rarely across donors, whereas some public TCRs were present in many individuals. In a later analysis, TCR association rates were found to vary across HLA loci, with the most associated TCRs seen for DRB1 alleles and the fewest for HLA-C alleles. Presence/absence analyses assumed roughly uniform sequencing depth across donors, an assumption that may not hold. Several of the top co-occurrence clusters appeared to be linked to parvovirus B19, influenza, CMV and Epstein-Barr virus, according to a later analysis. Linkage disequilibrium might explain the correlated functional status among segregating V segments, but an unknown experimental factor could not be ruled out.

The germline V gene supplies CDR1 ENHRY and CDR2 SYGVKD. The CDR3, from cysteine to phenylalanine, totals 11 residues. Only CDR3 DNA remains: 33 bases, in frame from the first base. V and J lose 10 bases and 2 bases, and a span of 9 bases separates them. In total, approximately 610 healthy bone marrow donors made up the cohort. Cohort members were all nominally healthy when sampled, although unrecorded immune exposures were likely present. The donor tested CMV seropositive, placing the donor among the roughly 300 seropositive members of the cohort. A peripheral blood sample was collected from each donor, and TCR beta sequencing was performed on peripheral blood mononuclear cells. The Qiagen DNeasy Blood Extraction Kit was used to extract genomic DNA from the blood cell samples.

The sequenced sample was PBMCs. This receptor chain uses TRBV10-3 and TRBJ2-7; the D gene assignment is ambiguous. This clonotype was sampled from a man aged 35-49 years in good health and CMV-seropositive. The CDR3 region has the sequence CATTEAYEQYF. The nucleotides read TGTGCCACCACAGAAGCCTACGAGCAGTACTTC.